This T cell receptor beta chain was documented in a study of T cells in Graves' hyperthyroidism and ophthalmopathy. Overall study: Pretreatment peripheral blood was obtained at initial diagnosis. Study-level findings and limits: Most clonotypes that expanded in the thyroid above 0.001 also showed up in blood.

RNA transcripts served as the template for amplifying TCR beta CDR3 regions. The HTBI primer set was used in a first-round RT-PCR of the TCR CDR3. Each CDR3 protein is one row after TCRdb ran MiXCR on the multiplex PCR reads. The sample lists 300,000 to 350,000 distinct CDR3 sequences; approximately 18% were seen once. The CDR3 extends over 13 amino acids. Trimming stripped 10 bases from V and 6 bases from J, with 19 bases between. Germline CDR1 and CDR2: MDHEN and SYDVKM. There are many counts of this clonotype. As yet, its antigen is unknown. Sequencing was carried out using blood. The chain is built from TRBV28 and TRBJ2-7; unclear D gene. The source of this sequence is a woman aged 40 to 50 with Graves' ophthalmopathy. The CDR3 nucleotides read TGTGCCACCCAACCTCTCGATCACTGCGAGCAGTACTTC. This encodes CATQPLDHCEQYF. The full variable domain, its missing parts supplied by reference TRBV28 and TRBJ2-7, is DVKVTQSSRYLVKRTGEKVFLECVQDMDHENMFWYRQDPGLGLRLIYFSYDVKMKEKGDIPEGYSVSREKKERFSLILESASTNQTSMYLCATQPLDHCEQYFGPGTRLTVT.